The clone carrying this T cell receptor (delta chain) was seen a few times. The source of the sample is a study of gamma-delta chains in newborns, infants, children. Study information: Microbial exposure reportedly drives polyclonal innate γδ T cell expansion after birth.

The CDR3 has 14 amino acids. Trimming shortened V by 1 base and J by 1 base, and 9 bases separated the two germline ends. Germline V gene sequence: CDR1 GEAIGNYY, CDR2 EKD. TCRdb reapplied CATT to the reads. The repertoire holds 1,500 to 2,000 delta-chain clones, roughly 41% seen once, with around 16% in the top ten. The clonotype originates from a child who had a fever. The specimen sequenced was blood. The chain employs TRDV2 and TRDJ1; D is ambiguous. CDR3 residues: CACDTVSGTDKLIF. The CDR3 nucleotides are TGTGCCTGTGACACTGTCTCTGGCACCGATAAACTCATCTTT.